Included here is one T cell receptor (beta chain) sequence, with context. The data were obtained in a study of blood T cell repertoires in COVID-19. For the study at large: Samples came from the United States, Italy and Spain, spanning acute and convalescent COVID-19.

Assay: immunoSEQ multiplex PCR; the TCRdb copy retains only in-frame clones and omits some. Here the sample spans about 98,000 clones, about 85% being singletons. The CDR3 is made up of 15 amino acids. J lost 4 bases, V lost 4 bases, and 6 bases had no gene match. Germline V gives CDR1 SGHRS, CDR2 YFSETQ. V is TRBV5-1 and J is TRBJ1-3, with 9 bases that match TRBD1. The sample consisted of peripheral blood. This TCR was sampled from a man aged 70-80 years with acute or convalescent COVID-19. The CDR3 region has the DNA TGCGCCAGCAGCCAGACAGGGGGGTTCGGAAACACCATATATTTT. Translating it yields CASSQTGGFGNTIYF.